This TCR beta chain was retrieved from a study of blood T cell repertoires in COVID-19. Study at large: COVID-19 samples collected from the United States, Italy and Spain covered acute and convalescent phases.

Profiled with immunoSEQ multiplex PCR; TCRdb holds only in-frame clones, not every one. The sample consists of around 97,000 clones, around 87% of them appearing once. This CDR3 has 15 amino acids. Germline CDR1 and CDR2: SGHRS and YFSETQ. Trimming at V came to 0 bases and at J to 5 bases, leaving 6 bases not matched to a gene. This receptor was identified in a human donor in a cohort sampled during active COVID-19. Sequencing was carried out using peripheral blood. The genes are TRBV5-1 and TRBJ1-1; 8 bases fit TRBD1. The chain's CDR3 is CASSLDTRGRTEAFF. For the CDR3, the DNA is TGCGCCAGCAGCTTGGATACCAGGGGGCGGACTGAAGCTTTCTTT.